This T cell receptor (beta chain) was identified in a study of OX40 agonist ivuxolimab in advanced cancers. For the study at large: Patients received ivuxolimab, an intravenous treatment, every 2 weeks at 0.01 to 10 mg/kg. Antecedent anti-PD-1, anti-PD-L1 or anti-CTLA-4 therapy was permissible, with roughly 40% having received some. Study observations and caveats: There were, on average, more expanded clones in CD8+ T cells than in CD4+. Low normalized T-cell clonal expansion was additionally recorded for some nonresponders.

Using immunoSEQ multiplex PCR, the repertoire was profiled, and TCRdb retains in-frame clones only, with some absent. The data show 99,000 or so clones, roughly 95% seen once. About this clone itself: Its antigen is not identified.

Looked up from germline, CDR1 is MNHEY and CDR2 is SMNVEV (reference sequence). This CDR3 spans 15 amino acids. Trimming cost V 5 bases and J 2 bases; bases outside gene matches: 9. The sequence was obtained from an adult with an advanced solid tumor such as melanoma, head and neck, liver or kidney cancer. Source: CD4+ or CD8+ T cells sorted from blood, taken in a trial of the OX40 agonist ivuxolimab. V and J are TRBV27 and TRBJ2-7; 7 positions match TRBD1. The CDR3 loop is CASSPDRDSPYEQYF. The CDR3 DNA reads as TGTGCCAGCAGTCCGGACCGGGACAGTCCCTACGAGCAGTACTTC.